Shown below are 18 T cell receptor beta chains from a single sample sequenced in a study of technical replicates of blood from a handful of donors. Generated by immunoSEQ multiplex PCR, the TCRdb table keeps only in-frame clones and is missing some. The data contain about 84,000 clones, around 93% of them singletons. Sequences were obtained from T cells isolated from PBMCs. These receptors were collected from a human donor in good health.

V and J are TRBV29-1 and TRBJ2-5, with TRBD1 identical over 7 bases. The CDR3 contains 13 residues. Germline assignment: CDR1 SQVTM and CDR2 ANQGSEA. With V trimmed by 6 bases and J by 5 bases, 9 bases remained unmatched. The CDR3 region is CSVSGGPGETQYF. The CDR3 DNA sequence: TGCAGCGTCTCAGGGGGTCCGGGGGAGACCCAGTACTTC.

The gene calls are TRBV11-3 and TRBJ2-1, with D perhaps TRBD2 (5 bases). The ends were cut back, 3 bases at V and 5 bases at J, with 14 bases in the middle. The CDR3 is made up of 15 amino acids. CDR1 and CDR2 from the germline V gene are SGHNT and YENEEA. CDR3 residues: CASSFLRVSNNEQFF. The CDR3, as DNA: TGTGCCAGCAGCTTTTTGAGGGTTAGCAACAATGAGCAGTTCTTC. The full variable domain, completed using reference TRBV11-3 and TRBJ2-1, is EAGVVQSPRYKIIEKKQPVAFWCNPISGHNTLYWYLQNLGQGPELLIRYENEEAVDDSQLPKDRFSAERLKGVDSTLKIQPAELGDSAVYLCASSFLRVSNNEQFFGPGTRLTVL.

The gene calls are TRBV27 and TRBJ2-7; TRBD2 agrees at 7 bases. In germline, CDR1 is MNHEY, CDR2 SMNVEV (reference sequence). The V gene end was trimmed by 3 bases and the J gene end by 7 bases; junction bases not matched to a gene: 9. This CDR3 region has 14 residues. Here the CDR3 reads CASSFAGERGEQYF. CDR3 nucleotides: TGTGCCAGCAGTTTTGCGGGAGAGCGGGGTGAGCAGTACTTC.

This clone was seen more than once but under ten times. This rearrangement joins TRBV6-4 to TRBJ1-5; D possibly corresponds to TRBD1 (5 bases). This CDR3 contains 17 residues. CDR1 is MRHNA, CDR2 SNTAGT, per germline. Trimming removed 10 bases from V and 0 bases from J, with 22 bases in between. CDR3 DNA: TGTGCCATCTCGGGGGTCCCGACAGTGGATAGCAATCAGCCCCAGCATTTT. Its translation: CAISGVPTVDSNQPQHF.

The CDR3 is CASSSIQGVGNTIYF. Here the CDR3 DNA reads TGTGCCAGCAGCTCTATACAGGGGGTTGGAAACACCATATATTTT. This chain uses TRBV11-2 with TRBJ1-3; TRBD1 matches at 8 bases. V was clipped by 4 bases and J by 3 bases; unmatched bases: 5. CDR1 is SGHAT, CDR2 FQNNGV, per germline. The length of the CDR3 is 15 residues.

This chain connects TRBV23-1 to TRBJ1-2; tentatively, D is TRBD1 (5 bases). TRBV23-1 is recorded as an ORF, its role being uncertain. This CDR3 region has 18 residues. The V end lost 1 base, the J end lost 4 bases, and 22 bases lay between the germline ends. The CDR3 sequence: CASSQFFAAGPNPYGYTF. CDR3 nucleotides: TGCGCCAGCAGTCAATTTTTCGCGGCGGGGCCTAATCCCTATGGCTACACCTTC.

The genes are TRBV18 and TRBJ1-4; D unresolved. Germline V gives CDR1 KGHSH, CDR2 LQKENI. The CDR3 extends over 13 amino acids. Trimming took 0 bases from V and 11 from J, leaving 10 bases between them. The CDR3 loop reads CASSPPSLLKLFF. DNA for the CDR3: TGTGCCAGCTCACCACCGTCACTCTTGAAACTGTTTTTT.

J is TRBJ1-1 and V is TRBV13, with TRBD1 matching 7 bases. Trimming took 5 bases from V and 3 from J; bases not matched to a gene: 9. CDR1 PRHDT and CDR2 FYEKMQ come from the germline V gene (reference sequence). The CDR3 length is 15 residues. Here the CDR3 reads CASSPPDRAYTEAFF. CDR3 coding DNA: TGTGCCAGCAGCCCTCCCGACAGGGCGTACACTGAAGCTTTCTTT.

The gene calls are TRBV11-2 and TRBJ2-2; TRBD1 is a possible D gene (6 bases). The ends were cut back, 5 bases at V and 4 bases at J, with 14 bases in the middle. CDR1 is SGHAT and CDR2 is FQNNGV in the germline V gene. This CDR3 contains 15 residues. The CDR3 loop reads CASSIQGSLTGELFF. The CDR3 DNA follows: TGTGCCAGCAGCATCCAGGGGTCGCTCACCGGGGAGCTGTTTTTT.

The chain recombines TRBV28 with TRBJ2-3, with D uncertain. Between the trimmed V and J ends, which lost 3 bases and 1 base, there was a span of 5 bases. Germline CDR1 is MDHEN and CDR2 is SYDVKM. The CDR3 extends over 13 amino acids. This CDR3 reads CASSFYGTDTQYF. CDR3 in DNA: TGTGCCAGCAGTTTTTATGGCACAGATACGCAGTATTTT. Variable domain in full (rest from reference TRBV28 and TRBJ2-3): DVKVTQSSRYLVKRTGEKVFLECVQDMDHENMFWYRQDPGLGLRLIYFSYDVKMKEKGDIPEGYSVSREKKERFSLILESASTNQTSMYLCASSFYGTDTQYFGPGTRLTVL.

This clone appeared a single time. The chain uses TRBV5-6 and TRBJ2-3; 7 bases are shared with TRBD1. Losses at the gene ends were 6 bases for V and 0 bases for J; bases not matched to a gene: 10. CDR3 length: 16 amino acids. Germline assignment: CDR1 SGHDT and CDR2 YYEEEE. Here the CDR3 DNA reads TGTGCCAGCACCAAGGACAGGCCCTGGAGCACAGATACGCAGTATTTT. Encoded protein: CASTKDRPWSTDTQYF.

The chain joins TRBV30 to TRBJ2-1; maybe TRBD1 (5 bases). Germline CDR1 and CDR2: GTSNPN and SVGIG (reference sequence). Trimming took off 3 bases at V and 5 bases at J, with 11 bases between the two ends. This CDR3 has 13 amino acids. CDR3 region: CAWRRQGNNEQFF. The CDR3 nucleotides are TGTGCCTGGAGACGGCAGGGCAACAATGAGCAGTTCTTC. The complete variable domain, with remaining parts taken from reference TRBV30 and TRBJ2-1, reads SQTIHQWPATLVQPVGSPLSLECTVEGTSNPNLYWYRQAAGRGLQLLFYSVGIGQISSEVPQNLSASRPQDRQFILSSKKLLLSDSGFYLCAWRRQGNNEQFFGPGTRLTVL.

V usage is TRBV5-1 and J usage is TRBJ2-3; 11 nucleotides line up with TRBD2. Germline-derived CDR1 and CDR2 are SGHRS and YFSETQ. The ends lost 4 bases at V and 3 bases at J; junction bases unmatched: 7. This CDR3 is 16 amino acids long. CDR3 region: CASSAVAGGPTDTQYF. The CDR3 DNA reads as TGCGCCAGCAGCGCCGTAGCGGGAGGGCCGACAGATACGCAGTATTTT. The variable domain in full, completed from reference TRBV5-1 and TRBJ2-3, reads KAGVTQTPRYLIKTRGQQVTLSCSPISGHRSVSWYQQTPGQGLQFLFEYFSETQRNKGNFPGRFSGRQFSNSRSEMNVSTLELGDSALYLCASSAVAGGPTDTQYFGPGTRLTVL.

CDR3 DNA: TGTGCCAGCAGCGTAAACCCAGGGGCTAACTATGGCTACACCTTC. Its translation: CASSVNPGANYGYTF. The chain employs TRBV9 and TRBJ1-2, with D perhaps TRBD1 (6 bases). The CDR3 extends over 15 amino acids. Trimming stripped 1 base from V and 0 bases from J, with 10 bases between. From germline, CDR1 is SGDLS and CDR2 YYNGEE. The full variable domain, rest sourced from reference TRBV9 and TRBJ1-2, is DSGVTQTPKHLITATGQRVTLRCSPRSGDLSVYWYQQSLDQGLQFLIQYYNGEERAKGNILERFSAQQFPDLHSELNLSSLELGDSALYFCASSVNPGANYGYTFGSGTRLTVV.

A single count supports this clone. The chain recombines TRBV7-9 with TRBJ1-1; no reliable D call. Trimming removed 10 bases at V and 1 base at J, with 13 bases between. CDR1 is SEHNR and CDR2 is FQNEAQ in the germline V gene (reference sequence). The CDR3 is 13 residues long. CDR3 nucleotide sequence: TGTGCCACAGATGCCCTTGGGAACACTGAAGCTTTCTTT. Translating gives CATDALGNTEAFF.

V and J are TRBV7-8 and TRBJ1-3; D possibly corresponds to TRBD1 (5 bases). This CDR3 spans 15 amino acids. Germline CDR1 is SGHVS and CDR2 is FQNEAQ. The V end lost 5 bases, the J end lost 2 bases, and 13 bases lay between the germline ends. The CDR3 here is CASSVQGLAGNTIYF. The DNA of the CDR3 is TGTGCCAGCAGCGTGCAGGGTCTAGCTGGAAACACCATATATTTT.

The chain uses TRBV13 and TRBJ1-2; tentatively, D is TRBD1 (6 bases). Trimming took 5 bases from V and 6 from J, leaving 13 bases between them. Germline V gives CDR1 PRHDT, CDR2 FYEKMQ (reference sequence). The length of the CDR3 is 13 residues. CDR3 amino acids: CASSPMAGDGYTF. The CDR3 DNA is TGTGCCAGCAGCCCGATGGCAGGGGATGGCTACACCTTC.

This clone was counted only a few times. The rearrangement uses TRBV6-5 and TRBJ1-3, with D hard to call. The germline CDR1 and CDR2 sequences are MNHEY and SVGAGI. This CDR3 contains 15 residues. V shed 5 bases and J shed 1 base, with 12 bases lying between them. The CDR3 sequence is CASSASLTSGNTIYF. CDR3 nucleotides: TGTGCCAGCAGTGCTTCTCTTACATCTGGAAACACCATATATTTT.